This TCR beta chain comes out of a study of blood T cell repertoires in COVID-19. Sequencing was performed with immunoSEQ multiplex PCR; in TCRdb, only in-frame clones are kept and a portion is missing. Found here are roughly 310,000 clones, approximately 90% of them singletons; the top ten hold over 8%. Germline V gives CDR1 SGHAT, CDR2 FQNNGV. The CDR3 length is 12 residues. With 3 bases removed from V and 8 bases from J, the gap between germline ends came to 10 bases. What was sequenced was PBMCs or T cells enriched from blood (not recorded which). This chain joins TRBV11-2 and TRBJ1-2; D might be TRBD1 (6 bases). This clonotype was sampled from a middle-aged woman who had recovered from COVID-19. Written as DNA, the CDR3 is TGTGCCAGCAGCTTGACAGGTGAAGGCTACACCTTC. Translation: CASSLTGEGYTF.